Below, 5 T cell receptor beta chains from the same sample are listed, as sequenced in a study of human T cells and chemical hapten exposure. TCRdb re-called the RACE reads through MiXCR, storing one row per CDR3 protein. The table lists roughly 150,000 distinct CDR3 sequences, 28% of them singletons. Time point indicated: patch test 3, about 24 weeks after DPC sensitization. Treatment denoted: therapeutic diphenylcyclopropenone sensitization with weekly scalp DPC. Sequences were derived from whole blood, sampled in connection with sensitization to the hapten diphenylcyclopropenone (DPC). These receptor sequences come from a woman aged 18-29 years with alopecia areata. Some clones in this sample may be carry-over from other donors' samples.

The chain joins TRBV7-2 to TRBJ1-3; 7 positions match TRBD1. V lost 3 bases, J lost 0 bases, and 2 bases stayed unmatched. The germline V gene has CDR1 SGHTA and CDR2 FQGNSA. CDR3 length equals 15 residues. The CDR3 DNA follows: TGTGCCAGCAGCTTGAAGGGGGCCTCTGGAAACACCATATATTTT. Translation: CASSLKGASGNTIYF. The whole variable domain, remainder taken from reference TRBV7-2 and TRBJ1-3, is GAGVSQSPSNKVTEKGKDVELRCDPISGHTALYWYRQSLGQGLEFLIYFQGNSAPDKSGLPSDRFSAERTGGSVSTLTIQRTQQEDSAVYLCASSLKGASGNTIYFGEGSWLTVV.

The chain's CDR3 is CSADAYRQPTTRTDTQYF. CDR3 DNA sequence: TGCAGTGCCGACGCGTACAGACAGCCAACCACCCGCACAGATACGCAGTATTTT. The V and J genes are TRBV20-1 and TRBJ2-3; weak D call: TRBD1 (5 bases). Trimming cost V 6 bases and J 1 base, with 26 bases left between them. CDR1 is DFQATT, CDR2 SNEGSKA, per germline (reference sequence). This CDR3 has 18 residues.

This chain joins TRBV7-9 and TRBJ2-7, with D possibly being TRBD1 or TRBD2 (6 bases each). The CDR3 loop spans 12 amino acids. The V and J ends lost 8 bases and 6 bases respectively, with 14 bases between them. In germline, CDR1 is SEHNR, CDR2 FQNEAQ (reference sequence). The CDR3 is CASGWGAGEQYF. The CDR3 DNA follows: TGTGCCAGCGGCTGGGGGGCCGGCGAGCAGTACTTC. Variable domain in full (rest from reference TRBV7-9 and TRBJ2-7): DTGVSQNPRHKITKRGQNVTFRCDPISEHNRLYWYRQTLGQGPEFLTYFQNEAQLEKSRLLSDRFSAERPKGSFSTLEIQRTEQGDSAMYLCASGWGAGEQYFGPGTRLTVT.

The V and J genes are TRBV4-1 and TRBJ2-5; D not certain. The CDR3 totals 12 residues. Trimming took 0 bases from V and 7 from J, leaving 6 bases between them. In germline, CDR1 is MGHRA, CDR2 YSYEKL. CDR3 residues: CASSQDGGTQYF. The CDR3 DNA reads as TGCGCCAGCAGCCAAGACGGCGGGACCCAGTACTTC.

This clonotype was seen only a few times. The J gene is TRBJ1-3, the V gene TRBV5-6; 7 bases match TRBD1. V lost 3 bases, J lost 0 bases, and 0 bases stayed unmatched. The CDR3 runs 14 residues. CDR1 and CDR2 from the germline V gene are SGHDT and YYEEEE. In DNA form, the CDR3 reads TGTGCCAGCAGCTGGGACAGCTCTGGAAACACCATATATTTT. It is translated as CASSWDSSGNTIYF.